This paragraph reports one TCR beta chain. At one boundary the junction diverges from the germline segment, which might be a read error. After constant-region reverse-primer amplification, full-length variable regions underwent semi-nested PCR with Nested Universal Primer A. TCRdb processed the 5' RACE reads anew with MiXCR; each CDR3 protein has one entry. The sample gives about 34,000 distinct CDR3 sequences, roughly 24% of which show up once; approximately 3.7% is in the top ten. The CDR3 is made up of 14 amino acids. The J gene is TRBJ2-7, the V gene TRBV12-3 or TRBV12-4; 10 nucleotides agree with TRBD2. This TCR was recovered from a female donor with breast cancer. Material for sequencing was naive CD4+ T cells sorted from a lymph node. Sample subset: naive CD4+ T cells, CD4+CD45RA+CD25-. The CDR3 DNA follows: TGTGCCAGCAGTTTAGTAGCGGGAGGCCGCGAGCAGTGCTTC. This codes for CASSLVAGGREQCF.